What follows describes a single T cell receptor (beta chain). Antigen: not known. This specimen belongs to a study of beta chain features in type 1 diabetes. From germline, CDR1 is SNHLY and CDR2 FYNNEI. The CDR3 runs to 12 residues. The V end was cut by 8 bases, the J end by 4 bases, with 10 bases between. CD4+ naive, central memory, regulatory and stem cell-like memory cells were sorted via CD45RO/CCR7/CD25/CD127/CD95/CD27. The study, taken as a whole, reports: There was no resolution here of whether HLA type influences TCRB rearrangement. Patients with Type 1 diabetes showed moderately but significantly shorter TCRB CDR3s in all four CD4+ subsets.

Reverse transcription of all isolated RNA meant that expressed TCRB transcripts were sequenced. The protocol was immunoSEQ multiplex PCR, while the TCRdb copy is restricted to in-frame clones and leaves out a portion. The sample has nearly 700,000 clones; around 15% are singletons. This sequence originates from a man aged 18-30 years with type 1 diabetes. The chain combines TRBV2 with TRBJ2-3, with D possibly TRBD1 on 5 matching bases. Material for sequencing was naive CD4+ T cells from blood. The CDR3 is CASLQGSDTQYF. The CDR3 nucleotides are TGTGCCAGCTTGCAGGGATCAGATACGCAGTATTTT.